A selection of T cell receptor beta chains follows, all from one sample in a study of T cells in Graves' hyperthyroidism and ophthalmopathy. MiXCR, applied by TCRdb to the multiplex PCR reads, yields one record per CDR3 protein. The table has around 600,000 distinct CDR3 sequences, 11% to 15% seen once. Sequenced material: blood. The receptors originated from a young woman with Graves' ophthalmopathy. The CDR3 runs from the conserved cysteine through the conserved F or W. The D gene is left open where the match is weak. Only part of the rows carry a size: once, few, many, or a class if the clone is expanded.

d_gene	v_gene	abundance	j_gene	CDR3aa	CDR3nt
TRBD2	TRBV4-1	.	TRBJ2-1	CASSQEERESYNEQFF	TGCGCCAGCAGCCAAGAGGAGCGGGAGTCCTACAATGAGCAGTTCTTC
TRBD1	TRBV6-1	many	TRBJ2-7	CASSYSRTGGYEQYF	TGTGCCAGCAGTTACTCCAGGACAGGGGGCTACGAGCAGTACTTC
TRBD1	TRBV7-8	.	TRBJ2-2	CASSQEGRQGERELFF	TGCGCCAGCAGCCAAGAAGGAAGACAGGGGGAGCGGGAGCTGTTTTTT
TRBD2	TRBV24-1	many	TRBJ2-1	CATSDGTSGSYEQFF	TGTGCCACCAGTGATGGGACTAGCGGGAGCTATGAGCAGTTCTTC
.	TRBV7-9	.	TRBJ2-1	CASGESGDREQFF	TGTGCCAGCGGGGAGTCCGGGGACCGAGAGCAGTTCTTC
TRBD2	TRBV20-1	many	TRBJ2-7	CSARRTMAGVLSSYEQYF	TGCAGTGCTAGAAGAACTATGGCGGGGGTACTTAGCTCCTACGAGCAGTACTTC
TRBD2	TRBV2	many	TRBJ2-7	CASSAHWGEGALPSYEQYF	TGTGCCAGCTCGGCCCACTGGGGGGAGGGAGCCCTCCCCTCCTACGAGCAGTACTTC
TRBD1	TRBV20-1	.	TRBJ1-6	CSARPTGWEDSPLHF	TGCAGTGCTAGGCCGACAGGGTGGGAGGATTCACCCCTCCACTTT
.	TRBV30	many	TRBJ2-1	CAWSEGDLRNEQFF	TGTGCCTGGAGTGAGGGGGATTTGCGCAATGAGCAGTTCTTC
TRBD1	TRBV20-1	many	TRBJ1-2	CSARDGQGKLGYTF	TGCAGTGCTAGGGACGGACAGGGGAAACTTGGCTACACCTTC
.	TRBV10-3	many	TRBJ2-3	CAISRLGTDTQYF	TGTGCCATCAGTCGTCTGGGGACAGATACGCAGTATTTT
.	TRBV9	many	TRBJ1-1	CASSVWGYIGEGNTEAFF	TGTGCCAGCAGCGTTTGGGGTTACATTGGAGAGGGGAACACTGAAGCTTTCTTT
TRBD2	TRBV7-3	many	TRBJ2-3	CASSSGTSGGTDTQYF	TGTGCCAGCAGCTCCGGGACTAGCGGGGGCACAGATACGCAGTATTTT
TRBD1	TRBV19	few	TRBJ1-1	CASSGGGYTEAFF	TGTGCCAGTTCAGGGGGGGGATACACTGAAGCTTTCTTT
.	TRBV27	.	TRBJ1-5	CASSLYRGFDQPQHF	TGTGCCAGCAGTTTATATAGGGGGTTCGATCAGCCCCAGCATTTT
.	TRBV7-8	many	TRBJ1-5	CASSLATPSNQPQHF	TGTGCCAGCAGCTTAGCTACACCTAGCAATCAGCCCCAGCATTTT
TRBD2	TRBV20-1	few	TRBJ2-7	CSAKVLAGAYEQYF	TGCAGTGCTAAGGTTCTAGCGGGGGCCTACGAGCAGTACTTC
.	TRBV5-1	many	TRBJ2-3	CASSLPPGDTQYF	TGCGCCAGCAGCCTCCCGCCAGGGGATACGCAGTATTTT
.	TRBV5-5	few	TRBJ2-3	CASSLAARRTSTDTQYF	TGTGCCAGCAGCTTGGCCGCCAGAAGAACTAGCACAGATACGCAGTATTTT
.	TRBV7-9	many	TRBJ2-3	CASSLRSDTQYF	TGTGCCAGCAGCCTGAGGTCAGATACGCAGTATTTT
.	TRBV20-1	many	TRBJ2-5	CSARETAPRRETQYF	TGCAGTGCTAGAGAGACAGCGCCGAGGAGAGAGACCCAGTACTTC
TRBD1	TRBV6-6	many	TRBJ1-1	CASSYSIGQGATEAFF	TGTGCCAGCAGTTACTCTATAGGACAGGGGGCAACTGAAGCTTTCTTT
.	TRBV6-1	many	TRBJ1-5	CASRIQGDSNQPQHF	TGTGCCAGCAGGATACAGGGAGATAGCAATCAGCCCCAGCATTTT
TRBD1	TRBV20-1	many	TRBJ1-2	CSARDEAGGSYGYTF	TGCAGTGCTAGAGATGAGGCAGGGGGCTCCTATGGCTACACCTTC
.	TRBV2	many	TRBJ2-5	CASSEGAEETQYF	TGTGCCAGCAGTGAAGGGGCCGAAGAGACCCAGTACTTC
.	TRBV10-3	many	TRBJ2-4	CAISVTGLGRLAKNIQYF	TGTGCCATCAGTGTCACAGGGTTGGGGCGTCTAGCCAAAAACATTCAGTACTTC
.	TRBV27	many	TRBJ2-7	CASSLHGSYEQYF	TGTGCCAGCAGTTTACATGGGTCCTACGAGCAGTACTTC
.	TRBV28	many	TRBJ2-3	CASSLYNQRDTQYF	TGTGCCAGCAGTTTGTATAACCAGCGTGATACGCAGTATTTT
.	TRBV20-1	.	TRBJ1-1	CSARDVEFFKAFF	TGCAGTGCTAGAGATGTTGAATTTTTCAAGGCTTTCTTT
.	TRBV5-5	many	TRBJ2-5	CASSLGTVRETQYF	TGTGCCAGCAGCTTGGGGACAGTCCGAGAGACCCAGTACTTC
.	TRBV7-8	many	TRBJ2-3	CASSSGRDLLTDTQYF	TGTGCCAGCAGCTCTGGACGGGACTTACTCACAGATACGCAGTATTTT